This T cell receptor beta chain came from a study of vaccination and CD4 T cells after COVID-19. This clonotype has only a few counts. Its antigen is not identified. An Oncomine TCR Beta short-read assay was used to sequence the DNA from cultured CD4+ T cells. TCRdb re-analysed the PCR reads in MiXCR, keeping a single row per CDR3 protein. This sample yields roughly 20,000 distinct CDR3 sequences, of which 46% are seen a single time; around an eighth belongs to the top ten. The CDR3 has 17 residues. Germline lookup yields CDR1 SGHTA and CDR2 FQGNSA. Trimming pared 0 bases from V and 7 bases from J, leaving 16 bases between. As to time point: late sampling 161 to 241 days after vaccination in three convalescent patients. Treatment in this sample: roughly 10-day PBMC culture with coronavirus spike peptide pools or control peptides (ViraFEST assay). Under the ViraFEST approach, antigen-specific T cells were expanded with peptide pools and TCRs subsequently sequenced.

The chain couples TRBV7-2 to TRBJ1-6; D is unclear. The TCR originated in a human donor who had recovered from COVID-19. Sequenced here: CD4+ T cells from blood, cultured in vitro, sampled about 7 months after SARS-CoV-2 vaccination. CDR3 amino acids: CASSLAIGTVSNSPLHF. In nucleotides, the CDR3 is TGTGCCAGCAGCTTAGCGATCGGAACGGTTAGCAATTCACCCCTCCACTTT.